The clone carrying this TCR beta chain was seen only a few times. The antigen remains undetermined. This entry belongs to a study of cytomegalovirus exposure and HLA in healthy donors. Germline CDR1 SGHRS, CDR2 YFSETQ. The CDR3 length is 16 residues. The ends were cut back, 1 base at V and 9 bases at J, with 17 bases in the middle. PCR used 60 Vbeta primers and 13 Jbeta primers. In the original analysis: It was a later analysis that counted about 80 million unique TCR beta chains, of which about 10 million were shared. Profiled with immunoSEQ multiplex PCR; TCRdb holds only in-frame clones, not every one. D and trimming were read from the DNA, whereas the V and J calls and clone size are those reported in that table. The sample records 100,000 to 150,000 clones, more than 75% being singletons. Study results and limitations: With further analysis later on, most CMV-associated TCR beta chains appeared HLA-restricted. The study reported that TCR beta sequences accurately predicted HLA-A and HLA-B alleles in most subjects.

The chain couples TRBV5-1 to TRBJ1-6, with a weak D call TRBD1 (6 bases). Material: PBMCs. The TCR was taken from a female donor in good health and CMV-seronegative. The CDR3 coding sequence is TGCGCCAGCAGCTTGATCCGGCTACAGGGCGGTTCACCCCTCCACTTT. Its protein product is CASSLIRLQGGSPLHF.